The clone carrying this T cell receptor (beta chain) was counted many times. Antigen: not known. Researchers amplified the TCR beta CDR3 regions from RNA transcripts. First-round RT-PCR targeting the TCR CDR3 was performed with the HTBI primer set. TCRdb called the multiplex PCR reads again in MiXCR, with one record for every CDR3 protein. The profile shows 160,000 or so distinct CDR3 sequences, about 9.4% of them singletons. The sample is drawn from a study of T cells in Graves' hyperthyroidism and ophthalmopathy. Points from the study as a whole: The blood repertoire included most of the expanded thyroid clonotypes above 0.001. A model built on 13 V-J features separated ophthalmopathy from stable hyperthyroidism.

Trimming pared 5 bases from V and 4 bases from J, leaving 10 bases between. CDR3 size: 13 residues. Germline loops: CDR1 SEHNR, CDR2 FQNEAQ (reference sequence). This receptor was taken from a young woman with Graves' hyperthyroidism that later progressed to Graves' ophthalmopathy. The chain recombines TRBV7-9 with TRBJ2-3, with D possibly being TRBD2 (5 bases). Sequencing was performed on blood. The CDR3 DNA sequence: TGTGCCAGCAGCCGCCGGAGGTCAGATACGCAGTATTTT. As protein: CASSRRRSDTQYF.